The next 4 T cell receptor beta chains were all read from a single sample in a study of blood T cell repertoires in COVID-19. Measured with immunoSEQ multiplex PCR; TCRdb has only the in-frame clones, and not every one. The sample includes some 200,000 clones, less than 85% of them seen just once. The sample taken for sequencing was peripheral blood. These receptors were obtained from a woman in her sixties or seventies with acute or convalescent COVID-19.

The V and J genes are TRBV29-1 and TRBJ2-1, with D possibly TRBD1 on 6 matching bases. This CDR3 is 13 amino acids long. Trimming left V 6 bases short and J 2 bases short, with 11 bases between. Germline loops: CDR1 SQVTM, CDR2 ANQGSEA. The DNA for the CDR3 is TGCAGCGTCGGGACACCCGCCTACAATGAGCAGTTCTTC. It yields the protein CSVGTPAYNEQFF.

Here the CDR3 reads CASRYSQGKTEAFF. The CDR3 coding sequence is TGTGCCAGCAGATACTCGCAGGGGAAGACTGAAGCTTTCTTT. The chain employs TRBV28 and TRBJ1-1; maybe TRBD1 (6 bases). The germline V gene encodes CDR1 MDHEN and CDR2 SYDVKM. Trimming pared 6 bases from V and 5 bases from J, leaving 16 bases between. CDR3 length: 14 amino acids.

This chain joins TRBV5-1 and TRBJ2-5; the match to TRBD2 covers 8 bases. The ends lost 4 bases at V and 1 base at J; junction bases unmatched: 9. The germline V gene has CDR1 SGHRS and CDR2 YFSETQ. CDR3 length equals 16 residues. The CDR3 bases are TGCGCCAGCAGCCCAGTGGTAGCGGGATTCCAAGAGACCCAGTACTTC. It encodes CASSPVVAGFQETQYF.

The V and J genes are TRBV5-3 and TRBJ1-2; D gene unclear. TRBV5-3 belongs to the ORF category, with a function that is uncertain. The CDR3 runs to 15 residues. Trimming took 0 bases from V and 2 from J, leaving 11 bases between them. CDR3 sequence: CARSLGRSQNYGYTF. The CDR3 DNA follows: TGTGCCAGAAGCTTGGGTCGCAGTCAAAACTATGGCTACACCTTC.